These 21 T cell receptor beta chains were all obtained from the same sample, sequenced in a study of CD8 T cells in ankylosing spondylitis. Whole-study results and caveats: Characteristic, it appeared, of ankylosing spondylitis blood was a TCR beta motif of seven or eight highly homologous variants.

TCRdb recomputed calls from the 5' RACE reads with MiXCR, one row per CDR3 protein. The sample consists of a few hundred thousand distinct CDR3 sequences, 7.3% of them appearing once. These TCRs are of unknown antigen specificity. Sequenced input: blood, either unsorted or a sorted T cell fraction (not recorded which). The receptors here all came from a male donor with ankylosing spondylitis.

The CDR3 DNA reads TGCACGGGGGAGGTGAACACTGAAGCTTTCTTT. Protein product: CTGEVNTEAFF. The V gene is TRBV29-1, the J gene TRBJ1-1, with D possibly being TRBD1 (5 bases). The CDR3 has 11 residues. Germline V gives CDR1 SQVTM, CDR2 ANQGSEA.

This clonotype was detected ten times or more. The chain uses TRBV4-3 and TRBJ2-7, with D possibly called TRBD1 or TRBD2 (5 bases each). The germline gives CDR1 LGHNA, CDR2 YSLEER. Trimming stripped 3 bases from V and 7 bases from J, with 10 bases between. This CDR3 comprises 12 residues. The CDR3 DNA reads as TGCGCCAGCAGCCAGGGGACGGGGGAGCAGTACTTC. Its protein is CASSQGTGEQYF.

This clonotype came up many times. The CDR3 DNA follows: TGCGCCAGCAGCCAAGATTGGGGAACAGATACGCAGTATTTT. The encoded protein is CASSQDWGTDTQYF. The rearrangement joins TRBV4-3 to TRBJ2-3; D ambiguous. Germline CDR1 and CDR2: LGHNA and YSLEER. This CDR3 comprises 14 residues. V was pared by 0 bases and J by 3 bases, with 7 bases between.

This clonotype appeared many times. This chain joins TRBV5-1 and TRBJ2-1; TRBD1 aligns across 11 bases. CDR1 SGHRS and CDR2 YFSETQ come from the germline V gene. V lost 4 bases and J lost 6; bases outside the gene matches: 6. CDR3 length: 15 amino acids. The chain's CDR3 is CASSPDGTGGNEQFF. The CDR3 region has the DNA TGCGCCAGCAGCCCGGACGGGACAGGGGGCAATGAGCAGTTCTTC. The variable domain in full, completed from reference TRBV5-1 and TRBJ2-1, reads KAGVTQTPRYLIKTRGQQVTLSCSPISGHRSVSWYQQTPGQGLQFLFEYFSETQRNKGNFPGRFSGRQFSNSRSEMNVSTLELGDSALYLCASSPDGTGGNEQFFGPGTRLTVL.

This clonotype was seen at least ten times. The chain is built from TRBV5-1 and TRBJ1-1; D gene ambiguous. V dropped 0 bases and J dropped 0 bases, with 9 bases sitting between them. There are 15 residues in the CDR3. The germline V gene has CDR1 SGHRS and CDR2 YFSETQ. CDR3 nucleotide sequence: TGCGCCAGCAGCTTGGCCCTCGGAGTGAACACTGAAGCTTTCTTT. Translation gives CASSLALGVNTEAFF.

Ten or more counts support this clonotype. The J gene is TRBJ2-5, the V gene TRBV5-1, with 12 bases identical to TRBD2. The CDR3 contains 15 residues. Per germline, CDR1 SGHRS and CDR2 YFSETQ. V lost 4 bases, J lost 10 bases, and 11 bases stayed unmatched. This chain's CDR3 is CASSLWTSGTRFQYF. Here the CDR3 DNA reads TGCGCCAGCAGCCTCTGGACTAGCGGGACTCGGTTCCAGTACTTC.

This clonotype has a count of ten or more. The CDR3: CASSLAVRSYNEQFF. The DNA for the CDR3 is TGTGCCAGCAGTTTAGCGGTCCGCTCCTACAATGAGCAGTTCTTC. The chain carries TRBV28 and TRBJ2-1; unclear D gene. Between the trimmed V and J ends, which lost 2 bases and 0 bases, there was a span of 8 bases. The CDR3 contains 15 residues. CDR1 and CDR2 (germline): MDHEN, SYDVKM.

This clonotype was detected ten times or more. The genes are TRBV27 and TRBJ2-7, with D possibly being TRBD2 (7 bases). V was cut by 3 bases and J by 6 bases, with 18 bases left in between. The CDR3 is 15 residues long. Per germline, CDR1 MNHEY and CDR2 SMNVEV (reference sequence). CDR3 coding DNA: TGTGCCAGCAGTTTCTCCCCTGCAGGGGAGGGCGAGCAGTACTTC. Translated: CASSFSPAGEGEQYF.

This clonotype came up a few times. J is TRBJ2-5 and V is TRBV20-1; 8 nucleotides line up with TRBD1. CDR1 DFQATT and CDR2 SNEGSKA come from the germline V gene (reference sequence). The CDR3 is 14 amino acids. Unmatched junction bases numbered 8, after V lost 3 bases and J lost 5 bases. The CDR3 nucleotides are TGCAGTGCTAGGAAAGGACAGGGCTGGGAGACCCAGTACTTC. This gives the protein CSARKGQGWETQYF.

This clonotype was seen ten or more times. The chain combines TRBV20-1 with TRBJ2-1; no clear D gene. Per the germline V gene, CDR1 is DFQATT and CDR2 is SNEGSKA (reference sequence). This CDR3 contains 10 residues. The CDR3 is CSSLGHEQFF. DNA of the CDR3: TGCAGCTCACTGGGCCATGAGCAGTTCTTC.

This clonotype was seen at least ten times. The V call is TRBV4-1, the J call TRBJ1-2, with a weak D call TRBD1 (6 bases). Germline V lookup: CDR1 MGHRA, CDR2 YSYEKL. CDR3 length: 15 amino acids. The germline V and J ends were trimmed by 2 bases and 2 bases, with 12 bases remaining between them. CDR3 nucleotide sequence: TGCGCCAGCAGCCAACTGAGGACAGCCAACTATGGCTACACCTTC. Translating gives CASSQLRTANYGYTF.

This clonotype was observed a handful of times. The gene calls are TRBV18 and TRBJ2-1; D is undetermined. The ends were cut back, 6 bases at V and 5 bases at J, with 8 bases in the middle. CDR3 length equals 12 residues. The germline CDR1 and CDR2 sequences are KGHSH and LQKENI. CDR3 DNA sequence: TGTGCCAGCTCCCGGGCCAACAATGAGCAGTTCTTC. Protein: CASSRANNEQFF. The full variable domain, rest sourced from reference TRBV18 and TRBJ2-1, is NAGVMQNPRHLVRRRGQEARLRCSPMKGHSHVYWYRQLPEEGLKFMVYLQKENIIDESGMPKERFSAEFPKEGPSILRIQQVVRGDSAAYFCASSRANNEQFFGPGTRLTVL.

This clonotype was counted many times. CDR3 sequence: CSARGDTTGKDNEQFF. CDR3 in DNA: TGCAGTGCTAGAGGGGATACTACGGGGAAGGACAATGAGCAGTTCTTC. The rearrangement uses TRBV20-1 and TRBJ2-1, with a weak D call TRBD2 (5 bases). The CDR3 length is 16 residues. V shed 1 base and J shed 5 bases, with 18 bases lying between them. CDR1 is DFQATT and CDR2 is SNEGSKA in the germline V gene (reference sequence).

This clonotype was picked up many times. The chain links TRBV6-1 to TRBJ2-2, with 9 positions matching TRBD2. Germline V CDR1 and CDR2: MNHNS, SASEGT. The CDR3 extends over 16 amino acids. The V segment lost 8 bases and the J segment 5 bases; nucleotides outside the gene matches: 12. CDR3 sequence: CASSTPGLAQTGELFF. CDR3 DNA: TGTGCCAGCTCAACACCGGGACTAGCCCAAACCGGGGAGCTGTTTTTT.

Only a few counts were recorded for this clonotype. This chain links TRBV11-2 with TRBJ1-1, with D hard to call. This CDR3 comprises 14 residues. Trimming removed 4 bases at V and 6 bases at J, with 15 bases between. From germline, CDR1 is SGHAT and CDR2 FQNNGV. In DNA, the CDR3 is TGTGCCAGCAGCTCTATAAGAGGAATACCTGAAGCTTTCTTT. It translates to CASSSIRGIPEAFF.

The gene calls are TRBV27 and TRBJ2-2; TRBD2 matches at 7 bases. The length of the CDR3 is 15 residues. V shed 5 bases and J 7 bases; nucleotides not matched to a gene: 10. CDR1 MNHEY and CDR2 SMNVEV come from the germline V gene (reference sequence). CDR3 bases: TGTGCCAGCAGTAGCGGGACCCATGTTGGCGGGGAGCTGTTTTTT. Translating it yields CASSSGTHVGGELFF.

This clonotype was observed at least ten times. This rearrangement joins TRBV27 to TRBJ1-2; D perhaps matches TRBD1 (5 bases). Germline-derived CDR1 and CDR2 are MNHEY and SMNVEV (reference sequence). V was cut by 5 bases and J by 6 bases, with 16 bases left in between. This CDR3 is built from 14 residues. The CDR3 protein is CASSGRVAGDGYTF. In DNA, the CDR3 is TGTGCCAGCAGTGGCAGGGTGGCTGGAGATGGCTACACCTTC.

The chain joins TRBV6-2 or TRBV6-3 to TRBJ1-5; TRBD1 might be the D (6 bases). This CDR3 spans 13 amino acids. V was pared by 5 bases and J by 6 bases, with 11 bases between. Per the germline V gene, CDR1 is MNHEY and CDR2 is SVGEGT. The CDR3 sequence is CASSTNRAQPQHF. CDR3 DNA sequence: TGTGCCAGCAGTACTAACAGGGCTCAGCCCCAGCATTTT.

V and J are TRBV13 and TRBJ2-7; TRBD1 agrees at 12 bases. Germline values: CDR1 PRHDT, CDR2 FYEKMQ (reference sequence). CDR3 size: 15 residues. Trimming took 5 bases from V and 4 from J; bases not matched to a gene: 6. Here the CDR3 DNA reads TGTGCCAGCAGCCCGCAGGGACAGGGGGCTTACGAGCAGTACTTC. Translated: CASSPQGQGAYEQYF.

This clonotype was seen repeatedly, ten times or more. In DNA, the CDR3 is TGTGCCAGCAGTTACTGGACTAGCGGGCCCATTGACACCGGGGAGCTGTTTTTT. Protein product: CASSYWTSGPIDTGELFF. This chain uses TRBV6-2 or TRBV6-3 with TRBJ2-2; TRBD2 matches 11 bases. Germline CDR1 is MNHEY and CDR2 is SVGEGT. CDR3 size: 18 residues. The trim removed 1 base at V and 3 bases at J, leaving 7 bases unmatched.

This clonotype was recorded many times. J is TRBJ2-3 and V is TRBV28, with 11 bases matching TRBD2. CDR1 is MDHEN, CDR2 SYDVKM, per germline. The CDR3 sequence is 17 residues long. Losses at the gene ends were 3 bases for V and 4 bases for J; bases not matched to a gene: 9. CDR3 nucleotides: TGTGCCAGCAGTTTCACGCTAGCGGGAGGATCAGCAGATACGCAGTATTTT. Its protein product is CASSFTLAGGSADTQYF.